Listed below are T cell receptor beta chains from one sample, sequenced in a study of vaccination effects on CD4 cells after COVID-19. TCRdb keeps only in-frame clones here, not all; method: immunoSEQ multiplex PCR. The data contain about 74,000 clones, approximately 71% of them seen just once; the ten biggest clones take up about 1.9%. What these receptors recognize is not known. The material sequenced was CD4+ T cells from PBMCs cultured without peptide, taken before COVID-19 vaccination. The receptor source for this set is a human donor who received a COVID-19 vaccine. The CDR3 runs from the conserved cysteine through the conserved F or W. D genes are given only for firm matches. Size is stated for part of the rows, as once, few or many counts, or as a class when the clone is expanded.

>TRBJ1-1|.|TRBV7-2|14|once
CASIGRGPDTEAFF
TGTGCCAGCATCGGACGGGGGCCAGACACTGAAGCTTTCTTT
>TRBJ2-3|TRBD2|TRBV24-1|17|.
CATSDLGTSQGKNTQYF
TGTGCCACCAGTGACCTCGGGACTAGCCAAGGTAAAAATACGCAGTATTTT
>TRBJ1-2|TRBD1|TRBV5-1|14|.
CASRGTASNYGYTF
TGCGCCAGCAGAGGGACAGCATCTAACTATGGCTACACCTTC
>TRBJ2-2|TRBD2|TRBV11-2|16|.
CASSEIAGFNTGELFF
TGTGCCAGCAGCGAAATAGCGGGGTTTAACACCGGGGAGCTGTTTTTT
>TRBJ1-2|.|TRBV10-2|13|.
CASSDPGVNGYTF
TGCGCCAGCAGTGATCCGGGGGTAAATGGCTACACCTTC
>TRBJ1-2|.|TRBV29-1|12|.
CSVLRQNYGYTF
TGCAGCGTTCTCAGACAGAACTATGGCTACACCTTC
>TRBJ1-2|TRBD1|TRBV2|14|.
CASRRGQGGGGYTF
TGTGCCAGCAGGCGGGGACAGGGAGGGGGTGGCTACACCTTC
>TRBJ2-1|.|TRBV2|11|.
CASSWGTEQFF
TGTGCCAGCTCATGGGGGACGGAGCAGTTCTTC
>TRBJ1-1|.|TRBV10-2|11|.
CASTGSTEAFF
TGCGCCAGTACAGGGAGTACTGAAGCTTTCTTT
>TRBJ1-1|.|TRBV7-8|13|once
CASSTGQNTEAFF
TGTGCCAGCAGCACAGGACAAAACACTGAAGCTTTCTTT
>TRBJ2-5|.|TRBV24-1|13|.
CATSDISDRTQYF
TGTGCCACCAGTGACATCAGCGACAGAACACAGTACTTC
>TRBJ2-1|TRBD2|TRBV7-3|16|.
CASSSLTSGGRNEQFF
TGTGCCAGCAGCTCCTTGACTAGCGGGGGGCGCAATGAGCAGTTCTTC
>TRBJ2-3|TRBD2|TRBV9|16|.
CASSPSGGGPTDTQYF
TGTGCCAGCAGCCCTAGCGGCGGGGGGCCCACAGATACGCAGTATTTT
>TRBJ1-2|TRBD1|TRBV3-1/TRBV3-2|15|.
CASSQDGQGARGYTF
TGTGCCAGCAGCCAAGATGGACAGGGGGCGCGTGGCTACACCTTC
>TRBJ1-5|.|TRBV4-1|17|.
CASSQDRRRDVNQPQHF
TGCGCCAGCAGCCAAGACCGAAGGAGGGATGTCAATCAGCCCCAGCATTTT
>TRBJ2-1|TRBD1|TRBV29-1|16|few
CSVEDTRGLSYNEQFF
TGCAGCGTTGAAGACACCAGGGGGCTGTCCTACAATGAGCAGTTCTTC
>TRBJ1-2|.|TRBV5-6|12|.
CASSLPSYGYTF
TGTGCCAGCAGCTTGCCTAGCTATGGCTACACCTTC
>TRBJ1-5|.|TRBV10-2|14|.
CASTDGDLNQPQHF
TGCGCCAGCACCGATGGCGATCTCAATCAGCCCCAGCATTTT
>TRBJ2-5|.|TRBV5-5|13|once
CASFRGGQETQYF
TGTGCCAGCTTCAGGGGAGGCCAAGAGACCCAGTACTTC
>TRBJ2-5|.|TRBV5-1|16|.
CASSFQEGGPIETQYF
TGCGCCAGCAGCTTCCAGGAGGGGGGGCCGATAGAGACCCAGTACTTC
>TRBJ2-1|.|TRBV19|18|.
CASSRGRGTATISNEQFF
TGTGCCAGTAGTAGGGGGCGGGGGACAGCCACAATATCCAATGAGCAGTTCTTC
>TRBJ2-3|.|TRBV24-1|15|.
CATSDSPTAEGSQYF
TGTGCCACCAGTGATTCCCCGACTGCTGAAGGATCGCAGTATTTT
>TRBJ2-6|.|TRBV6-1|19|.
CASSESSGSSFSGANVLTF
TGTGCCAGCAGCGAATCCTCAGGGTCCTCGTTCTCTGGGGCCAACGTCCTGACTTTC
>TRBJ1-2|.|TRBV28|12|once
CASRADFRGYTF
.
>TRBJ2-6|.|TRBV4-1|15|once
CASSQEGGGANVLTF
TGCGCCAGCAGCCAAGAAGGTGGCGGGGCCAACGTCCTGACTTTC
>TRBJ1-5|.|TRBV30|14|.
CAWSRAWGGQPQHF
TGTGCCTGGAGTCGAGCGTGGGGAGGTCAGCCCCAGCATTTT
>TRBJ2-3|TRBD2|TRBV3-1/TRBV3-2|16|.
CASSQATSGGVDTQYF
TGTGCCAGCAGCCAAGCGACTAGCGGGGGTGTAGATACGCAGTATTTT
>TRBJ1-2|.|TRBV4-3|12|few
CASSQDYYGYTF
TGCGCCAGCAGCCAAGATTACTATGGCTACACCTTC
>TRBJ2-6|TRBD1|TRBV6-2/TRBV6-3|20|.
CASSSEGPGTGRSGANVLTF
TGTGCCAGCAGTTCGGAGGGGCCGGGGACAGGACGCTCTGGGGCCAACGTCCTGACTTTC
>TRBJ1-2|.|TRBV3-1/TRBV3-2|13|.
CASSQGENYGYTF
TGTGCCAGCAGCCAAGGAGAGAACTATGGCTACACCTTC
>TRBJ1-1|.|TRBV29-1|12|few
CSVSGQNTEAFF
TGCAGCGTATCAGGACAGAACACTGAAGCTTTCTTT
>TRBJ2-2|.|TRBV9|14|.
CASSVVSGRGELFF
TGTGCCAGCAGCGTAGTCTCAGGGAGGGGGGAGCTGTTTTTT
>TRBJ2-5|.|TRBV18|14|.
CASSPLGAQETQYF
TGTGCCAGCTCCCCGCTGGGAGCACAAGAGACCCAGTACTTC
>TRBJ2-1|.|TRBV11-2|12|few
CASSLLYNEQFF
TGTGCCAGCAGCTTACTCTACAATGAGCAGTTCTTC
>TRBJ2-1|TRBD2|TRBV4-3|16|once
CASSQVGTSGANEQFF
TGCGCCAGCAGCCAAGTCGGGACTAGCGGCGCCAATGAGCAGTTCTTC
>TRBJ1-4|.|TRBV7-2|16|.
CASSLVRGGVDEKLFF
TGTGCCAGCAGCTTAGTAAGGGGCGGGGTAGATGAAAAACTGTTTTTT
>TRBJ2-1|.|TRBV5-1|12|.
CASSWSRGEQFF
TGCGCCAGCAGCTGGTCCCGGGGCGAGCAGTTCTTC
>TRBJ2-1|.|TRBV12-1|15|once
CASSFSSGPDNEQFF
TGTGCCAGCAGCTTCTCCAGCGGGCCCGACAATGAGCAGTTCTTC
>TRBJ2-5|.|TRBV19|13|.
CASSIADGKTQYF
TGTGCCAGTAGTATTGCGGACGGGAAGACCCAGTACTTC
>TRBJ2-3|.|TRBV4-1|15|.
CASSQDRASTDTQYF
TGCGCCAGCAGCCAAGATCGGGCAAGCACAGATACGCAGTATTTT